These T cell receptor beta chains were read from a single sample in a study of response to subunit inactivated influenza vaccine. TCRdb analysed the RT-PCR reads with MiXCR anew, one entry per CDR3 protein. The table shows hundreds of thousands of distinct CDR3 sequences, with approximately 14% occurring only once. The specimen was PBMCs from blood, collected around two weeks before vaccination. Receptors were obtained from a man between 45 and 60 years old who received an inactivated influenza vaccine. Each CDR3 is given without its conserved first and last residue.

V	CDR3
TRBV6-1	ASKGTSGKNTGELF
TRBV6-1	ASSERAANTEAF
TRBV20-1	SARDLFGLDGTSGGRGNEQF
TRBV7-9	ASSLEATLNEQF
TRBV5-1	ASSLGRSGLGNQPQH
TRBV11-2	ASSLPLRASLLSGANVLT
TRBV3-1	ASSRSVHSRAKNIQY
TRBV29-1	SVERGEINNEQF
TRBV5-6	ASSHQGTSYGYT
TRBV5-1	ASSLDGNAGELF
TRBV7-2	ASSLAPGQGFNTIY
TRBV20-1	SALLTGERQPQH
TRBV7-8	ASRRSQTGVADTQY
TRBV24-1	ATSDWTVGGETQY
TRBV29-1	SVDGQYNEQF
TRBV12-3/TRBV12-4	ASSGPGGPQPQH
TRBV29-1	SVEGTTGTGIFEQY
TRBV6-2/TRBV6-3	ASSYGRATYNEQF
TRBV20-1	SAETERVQH
TRBV7-9	ASSSGGGSEKLF
TRBV6-2/TRBV6-3	ASSYGTPGGDEQF
TRBV10-2	ASSEWTSGEQY
TRBV5-1	ASSLVGGSDSPLH
TRBV9	ASSVPDGSSGNTIY
TRBV5-5	ASSLGTSGGRPTDTQY
TRBV7-6	ASSLATVTGELF
TRBV20-1	CADFPGQGNNGYT
TRBV6-2/TRBV6-3	ASRSIVGGSKDEQF
TRBV11-2	ASSKTGRNEQF
TRBV5-1	ASSWGPGGSTGELF
TRBV11-2	ASTRGITDTQY
TRBV20-1	SASPRARVETQY
TRBV10-3	AISDVDRGLRETQY
TRBV5-6	ASSLEVRAGYT
TRBV5-1	ASSPSWRNTEAF
TRBV7-2	ASSLRKGLDYEQY
TRBV29-1	SVAGGDTGELF
TRBV4-3	ASSQTDRGGYEQY
TRBV11-1	ASSSGVGQGLKADTQY
TRBV20-1	SARGDTSPFYEQY
TRBV20-1	SALGEHEQF
TRBV10-3	ATLPDRGSNQPQH
TRBV5-1	ASSSKDSSYGYT
TRBV18	ASSSSGDEQF
TRBV12-3/TRBV12-4	ASGGLSNQPQH
TRBV6-1	ASSGGQAVSTGELF
TRBV2	ASSGQGVHAF
TRBV20-1	SAGDGTGGFEQY
TRBV7-2	ASSSGLAGYNEQF
TRBV30	AWSVGRLGGNQPQH
TRBV7-2	ASSLAIGGTETQY
TRBV27	ASSLRDLAGALLNNEQF
TRBV13	ASSLVPGSDGNTIY
TRBV10-3	ATGGSPNSQETQY
TRBV11-2	ASSSGISEQF